This T cell receptor beta chain was captured in a study of graft-versus-host responses after intestinal transplantation. Details on this clone: What it binds is unknown.

Germline CDR1 and CDR2: MNHEY and SVGAGI. This CDR3 comprises 15 residues. Trimming took 5 bases from V and 7 from J, leaving 20 bases between them. Here immunoSEQ multiplex PCR was the method, and the copy in TCRdb shows in-frame clones only, minus some. The sample consists of about 97,000 clones, 91% of them appearing once. This sequence joins TRBV6-5 and TRBJ2-5, with D maybe TRBD2 (5 bases). Material: unstimulated CD4+ T cells sorted from spleen or lymph node cells, obtained before transplant. The clonotype was recovered from a human donor who was the organ donor for an intestinal transplant. This chain's CDR3 is CASSTDGVVGVTQYF. DNA of the CDR3: TGTGCCAGCAGTACGGACGGGGTTGTAGGTGTGACCCAGTACTTC.